This T cell receptor (beta chain) was recovered during a study of identical twins (dated by TCRdb to 2016 to 2017). Context from the whole study: TCR alpha and beta repertoires from monozygotic twins, unrelated adults of various ages and cord blood were deep-sequenced to test whether fetal clonotypes persist. To rule out contamination, the twin experiments were replicated at different times with different library preparation protocols. Findings and caveats that apply to the study as a whole: Abundant cord blood beta clonotypes had fewer insertions, young adult naive repertoires showed a similar but weaker trend, and memory repertoires showed no such trend. Compared with coincidental sharing between unrelated individuals, an excess of low generation-probability sequences was observed among out-of-frame TCR alpha sequences shared between twins. Excess twin sharing in beta out-of-frame sequences was weaker because fewer shared sequences lowered the signal-to-noise ratio. In monozygotic twins, out-of-frame TCR alpha sharing was systematically underestimated by recombination models, although the models agreed with sharing between unrelated individuals. Conclusions relied on cross-sectional statistical analysis, since the same donors could not be followed over many years. Invariant T cells such as MAIT and iNKT could partly confound zero-insertion analyses, though diverse VJ usage argued against this for most clonotypes.

Every donor was a healthy Caucasian. Three pairs of female monozygotic twins, all aged 18 to 29 years, were included in the twin cohort. Positive isolation kits from Invitrogen were used to isolate the CD4+ and CD8+ T cell populations. Points on this clonotype: This receptor's antigen is unknown. No quality values exist for individual bases; no much larger clone is one base distant.

The method was 5' RACE. The sequencing machine was an Illumina HiSeq 2000. Template switching introduced a universal primer binding site; the final cDNA contained a unique molecular identifier, enabling accurate counting of TCR cDNA molecules. First-strand cDNA for TCR alpha and beta chains was synthesized from specific primers in the conserved constant-segment region. To control for contamination, each cDNA library was double barcoded with a SMART-Mk sample barcode plus Illumina barcodes. TruSeq adapter sequences along with Illumina sample barcodes were introduced in two successive PCR steps. TCR alpha and beta cDNA libraries were sequenced on the Illumina HiSeq platform with custom primers. Per the original workflow: Raw reads were processed with MiGEC to extract unique molecular identifiers, and MiXCR was used to determine CDR3 positions. For each individual, recombination models were inferred using an EM algorithm with the repgenHMM and IGoR tools. The analysis of shared clonotypes was done with the tcR package in R, with sharing normalized by the product of cloneset sizes. Out-of-frame nonproductive sequences were analyzed to study raw recombination free of thymic and clonal selection effects. Starting from the raw public reads, TCRdb applied fastp trimming at Q25, assembled clones with MiXCR and retained in-frame beta chains. Every entry covers one CDR3 protein and lists the most common genes and DNA from its rows. V and J calls and clone size were set by TCRdb, not the authors. Present in this sample are 350,000 to 600,000 distinct CDR3 sequences, approximately 14% of which were seen just once. Of the sample, about 0.52% falls within the top ten clones.

These data also formed part of another study, on yellow fever vaccine responses in identical twins. From the second report: According to the authors, in identical twins the way T cells responded to vaccination appeared partly convergent and partly personalized. Focusing on identical twins, the study followed the T cell clones that responded to the vaccine, and did so with precision.

The sequencing input was CD4+ T cells sorted from blood. This receptor was taken from a woman aged 18-29 years in good health.

The nucleotide sequence is given as TGCGCCAGCAGCTTGGGACAGCTGGGAGAGACCCAGTACTTC. Its amino acids are CASSLGQLGETQYF. The rearrangement combines TRBV5-1 with TRBJ2-5, with TRBD1 as a weak D call on 5 bases. For CDR1 and CDR2, the germline V gene lists SGHRS and YFSETQ. V is shortened by 0 bases, J by 4 bases, and the region joining them spans 10 bases. Reading from cysteine to phenylalanine, the CDR3 counts 14 amino acids. Just CDR3 DNA is preserved here, 42 bases in frame from base 1.